A selection of T cell receptor beta chains follows, all from one sample in a study of shared clonotypes between healthy human individuals. The repertoire was sequenced with immunoSEQ multiplex PCR; TCRdb's copy has only in-frame clones and lacks some. The sample carries under 1,100,000 clones, 70% to 80% recorded once. Sequencing input: memory CD4+ T cells from PBMCs. The receptors here all came from a man between 18 and 29 years old in good health. Some clones in this sample may be carry-over from other donors' samples. CDR3s include the opening cysteine and the closing phenylalanine or tryptophan. The D gene is left open where the match is weak. Only some rows state a clone size, as once, few, many or a class for expanded clones.

v_call: TRBV10-2; clone_size: -; j_call: TRBJ2-7; d_call: TRBD2; cdr3_nt: TGCGCCAGCAGTGAGTCTCCCAGCGGGACTTCCTACGAGCAGTACTTC; cdr3_aa: CASSESPSGTSYEQYF
v_call: TRBV11-2; clone_size: -; j_call: TRBJ1-1; d_call: -; cdr3_nt: TGTGCCAGCAGCTTAACATCGAAGAACACTGAAGCTTTCTTT; cdr3_aa: CASSLTSKNTEAFF
v_call: TRBV28; clone_size: -; j_call: TRBJ1-5; d_call: TRBD1; cdr3_nt: TGTGCCAGCAGTTTATCCGGACAGGGCTATCAGCCCCAGCATTTT; cdr3_aa: CASSLSGQGYQPQHF
v_call: TRBV5-1; clone_size: -; j_call: TRBJ1-4; d_call: -; cdr3_nt: TGCGCCAGCAGTGGAGTCGGTTTTGATAATGAAAAACTGTTTTTT; cdr3_aa: CASSGVGFDNEKLFF
v_call: TRBV29-1; clone_size: -; j_call: TRBJ2-1; d_call: -; cdr3_nt: TGCAGCGTTGTGAAGGAGGCGGGAACGAGGGATGAGCAGTTCTTC; cdr3_aa: CSVVKEAGTRDEQFF
v_call: TRBV6-1; clone_size: -; j_call: TRBJ2-7; d_call: -; cdr3_nt: TGTGCCAGCAGCGAGCAGTTCCCTTACGAGCAGTACTTC; cdr3_aa: CASSEQFPYEQYF
v_call: TRBV14; clone_size: few; j_call: TRBJ1-4; d_call: -; cdr3_nt: TGTGCCAGCAGCCAAGATTGGTCAACTAATGAAAAACTGTTTTTT; cdr3_aa: CASSQDWSTNEKLFF
v_call: TRBV5-6; clone_size: -; j_call: TRBJ2-2; d_call: -; cdr3_nt: TGTGCCAGCAGCTTTTTACCCACAGGAAGGAACACCGGGGAGCTGTTTTTT; cdr3_aa: CASSFLPTGRNTGELFF
v_call: TRBV5-4; clone_size: -; j_call: TRBJ2-5; d_call: -; cdr3_nt: TGTGCCAGCAGCGAGGAGGGAACCGGTCAAGAGACCCAGTACTTC; cdr3_aa: CASSEEGTGQETQYF
v_call: TRBV11-2; clone_size: once; j_call: TRBJ1-1; d_call: -; cdr3_nt: TGTGCCAGCAGCCCCCACGGGGGGGGAAGCACTGAAGCTTTCTTT; cdr3_aa: CASSPHGGGSTEAFF
v_call: TRBV23-1; clone_size: -; j_call: TRBJ2-7; d_call: TRBD1; cdr3_nt: TGCGCCAGCAGTCTGACAGGGAAGAACGAGCAGTACTTC; cdr3_aa: CASSLTGKNEQYF
v_call: TRBV28; clone_size: few; j_call: TRBJ2-3; d_call: TRBD2; cdr3_nt: TGTGCCAGCAGTTTCGGGGGAGGGGTGGATACGCAGTATTTT; cdr3_aa: CASSFGGGVDTQYF
v_call: TRBV2; clone_size: few; j_call: TRBJ1-1; d_call: -; cdr3_nt: TGTGCCAGCAGTCCGGACATTAACACTGAAGCTTTCTTT; cdr3_aa: CASSPDINTEAFF
v_call: TRBV4-3; clone_size: -; j_call: TRBJ2-5; d_call: -; cdr3_nt: TGCGCCAGCAGCCAAGAGGTCAGCGGGCAAGAGACCCAGTACTTC; cdr3_aa: CASSQEVSGQETQYF
v_call: TRBV5-1; clone_size: -; j_call: TRBJ1-4; d_call: -; cdr3_nt: TGCGCCAGCAGCTTGGGGGGAAGAGCCACCTTTAATGAAAAACTGTTTTTT; cdr3_aa: CASSLGGRATFNEKLFF
v_call: TRBV5-1; clone_size: -; j_call: TRBJ2-3; d_call: -; cdr3_nt: TGCGCCAGCAGCTCGGAGGGGATCTATACGCAGTATTTT; cdr3_aa: CASSSEGIYTQYF
v_call: TRBV27; clone_size: -; j_call: TRBJ1-2; d_call: -; cdr3_nt: TGTGCCAGCAGTTTAATGTCAAGGCCTGACTATGGCTACACCTTC; cdr3_aa: CASSLMSRPDYGYTF
v_call: TRBV19; clone_size: -; j_call: TRBJ2-7; d_call: TRBD2; cdr3_nt: TGTGCCAGTAGCCTCGGTGTGGCCAGTAGCGGGGGGTCCTACGAGCAGTACTTC; cdr3_aa: CASSLGVASSGGSYEQYF
v_call: TRBV7-9; clone_size: -; j_call: TRBJ2-1; d_call: -; cdr3_nt: TGTGCCAGCAGCTTAATGGGATCTTCCTACAATGAGCAGTTCTTC; cdr3_aa: CASSLMGSSYNEQFF
v_call: TRBV7-9; clone_size: -; j_call: TRBJ1-2; d_call: TRBD1; cdr3_nt: TGTGCCAGCAGCCTGGGACAGGCTAACTATGGCTACACCTTC; cdr3_aa: CASSLGQANYGYTF
v_call: TRBV29-1; clone_size: -; j_call: TRBJ2-7; d_call: TRBD2; cdr3_nt: TGCAGCGCCCAAGGACTAGCGGGCGAGGGATGGTCCTACGAGCAGTACTTC; cdr3_aa: CSAQGLAGEGWSYEQYF
v_call: TRBV5-6; clone_size: -; j_call: TRBJ1-2; d_call: TRBD1; cdr3_nt: TGTGCCAGCAGCAAACTAGGGACAGGGGGAGGCTACACCTTC; cdr3_aa: CASSKLGTGGGYTF
v_call: TRBV5-4; clone_size: -; j_call: TRBJ2-7; d_call: -; cdr3_nt: TGTGCCAGCAGCTTGTCTCCAGCCGCCTACGAGCAGTACTTC; cdr3_aa: CASSLSPAAYEQYF
v_call: TRBV4-1; clone_size: -; j_call: TRBJ1-4; d_call: -; cdr3_nt: TGCGCCAGCAGTGGGGGAACGAGGGATGAAAAACTGTTTTTT; cdr3_aa: CASSGGTRDEKLFF
v_call: TRBV7-8; clone_size: -; j_call: TRBJ1-2; d_call: TRBD1; cdr3_nt: TGTGCCAGCAGCCCGTGGACAGGGAATAACTATGGCTACACCTTC; cdr3_aa: CASSPWTGNNYGYTF
v_call: TRBV10-3; clone_size: -; j_call: TRBJ2-1; d_call: TRBD1; cdr3_nt: TGTGCCATCAGTGAGTGGCTGGGACAGAGCTACAATGAGCAGTTCTTC; cdr3_aa: CAISEWLGQSYNEQFF
v_call: TRBV5-4; clone_size: -; j_call: TRBJ2-3; d_call: -; cdr3_nt: TGTGCCAGCAGCAGGGACTCGGGCACAGATACGCAGTATTTT; cdr3_aa: CASSRDSGTDTQYF
v_call: TRBV5-4; clone_size: few; j_call: TRBJ2-7; d_call: TRBD2; cdr3_nt: TGTGCCAGCAGCTTGGGACTAGCGGGAGGAGCCTCGTACTTC; cdr3_aa: CASSLGLAGGASYF
v_call: TRBV2; clone_size: -; j_call: TRBJ1-3; d_call: -; cdr3_nt: TGTGCCAGCGGATGGGACACGGCCTCTGGAAACACCATATATTTT; cdr3_aa: CASGWDTASGNTIYF
v_call: TRBV18; clone_size: -; j_call: TRBJ2-7; d_call: TRBD2; cdr3_nt: TGTGCCAGCTCAGGGACTAGCTCCTACGAGCAGTACTTC; cdr3_aa: CASSGTSSYEQYF
v_call: TRBV15; clone_size: -; j_call: TRBJ1-1; d_call: -; cdr3_nt: TGTGCCACCAGCACCCAGGACGGGATGAACACTGAAGCTTTCTTT; cdr3_aa: CATSTQDGMNTEAFF
v_call: TRBV6-1; clone_size: -; j_call: TRBJ2-7; d_call: TRBD1; cdr3_nt: TGTGCCAGCGATAAGACAGGGCCTCTCGAGGAGCAGTACTTC; cdr3_aa: CASDKTGPLEEQYF
v_call: TRBV5-1; clone_size: once; j_call: TRBJ2-7; d_call: -; cdr3_nt: TGCGCCAGCAGCCTGGACCTCTACGAGCAGTACTTC; cdr3_aa: CASSLDLYEQYF
v_call: TRBV5-1; clone_size: many; j_call: TRBJ1-1; d_call: -; cdr3_nt: TGCGCCAGCAGCTTGGGAGGTGACACTGAAGCTTTCTTT; cdr3_aa: CASSLGGDTEAFF
v_call: TRBV7-2; clone_size: -; j_call: TRBJ2-5; d_call: -; cdr3_nt: TGTGCCAGCAGCTTAGGGGGGCAAGAGACCCAGTACTTC; cdr3_aa: CASSLGGQETQYF
v_call: TRBV19; clone_size: few; j_call: TRBJ2-3; d_call: -; cdr3_nt: TGTGCCAGTAGTTTATGGGACACAGATACGCAGTATTTT; cdr3_aa: CASSLWDTDTQYF
v_call: TRBV19; clone_size: once; j_call: TRBJ1-2; d_call: -; cdr3_nt: TGTGCCAGTAGTGAAGACAGGCTAGGCTATGGCTACACCTTC; cdr3_aa: CASSEDRLGYGYTF
v_call: TRBV7-2; clone_size: -; j_call: TRBJ1-5; d_call: TRBD1; cdr3_nt: TGTGCCAGCAGCGCCCAGACAGGGGCCGTCAATCAGCCCCAGCATTTT; cdr3_aa: CASSAQTGAVNQPQHF
v_call: TRBV7-2; clone_size: -; j_call: TRBJ2-7; d_call: -; cdr3_nt: TGTGCCAGCAGCTTCGGGACGCCCCCAGACGAGCAGTACTTC; cdr3_aa: CASSFGTPPDEQYF
v_call: TRBV29-1; clone_size: -; j_call: TRBJ2-2; d_call: TRBD2; cdr3_nt: TGCAGCGGGAGCCTCGGGACTAGGGCGGCCGGGGAGCTGTTTTTT; cdr3_aa: CSGSLGTRAAGELFF
v_call: TRBV27; clone_size: -; j_call: TRBJ2-5; d_call: -; cdr3_nt: TGTGCCAGCAGCTCCCAAAGGGGCCCCCAAGAGACCCAGTACTTC; cdr3_aa: CASSSQRGPQETQYF
v_call: TRBV20-1; clone_size: -; j_call: TRBJ2-1; d_call: -; cdr3_nt: TGCAGTGCTAGCCTAGTCGGTGAGCAGTTCTTC; cdr3_aa: CSASLVGEQFF
v_call: TRBV27; clone_size: -; j_call: TRBJ2-5; d_call: TRBD2; cdr3_nt: TGTGCCAGCAGTTTGTCATCTAGCGGGAGTAGGGGGACCCAGTACTTC; cdr3_aa: CASSLSSSGSRGTQYF
v_call: TRBV6-1; clone_size: -; j_call: TRBJ2-7; d_call: -; cdr3_nt: TGTGCCAGCAGGGCCCAGAAAAGGGGGGACCACGAGCAGTACTTC; cdr3_aa: CASRAQKRGDHEQYF
v_call: TRBV7-3; clone_size: -; j_call: TRBJ1-2; d_call: -; cdr3_nt: TGTGCCAGCAGCTTAGAGCCCAACTATGGCTACACCTTC; cdr3_aa: CASSLEPNYGYTF
v_call: TRBV2; clone_size: -; j_call: TRBJ2-7; d_call: -; cdr3_nt: TGTGCCAGCACTAGGGACCGTAGATACGAGCAGTACTTC; cdr3_aa: CASTRDRRYEQYF
v_call: TRBV7-2; clone_size: -; j_call: TRBJ2-1; d_call: TRBD1; cdr3_nt: TGTGCCAGCAGCTCAGCTGGTAGGGGGCCGGAGTTCTTC; cdr3_aa: CASSSAGRGPEFF
v_call: TRBV5-1; clone_size: -; j_call: TRBJ1-2; d_call: TRBD1; cdr3_nt: TGCGCCAGCAGCTTTCCGGGACAGGAGTATGGCTACACCTTC; cdr3_aa: CASSFPGQEYGYTF